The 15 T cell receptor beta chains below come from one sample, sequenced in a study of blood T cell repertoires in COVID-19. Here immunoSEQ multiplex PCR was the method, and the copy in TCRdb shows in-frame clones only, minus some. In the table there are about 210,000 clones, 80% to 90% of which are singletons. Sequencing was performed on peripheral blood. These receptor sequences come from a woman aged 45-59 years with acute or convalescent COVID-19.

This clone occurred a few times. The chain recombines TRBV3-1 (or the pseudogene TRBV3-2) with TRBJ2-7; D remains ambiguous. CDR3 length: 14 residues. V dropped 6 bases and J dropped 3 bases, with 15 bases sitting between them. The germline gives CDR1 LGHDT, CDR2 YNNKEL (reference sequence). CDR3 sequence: CASSLTSRVYEQYF. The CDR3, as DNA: TGTGCCAGCAGTCTTACTTCCCGAGTCTACGAGCAGTACTTC.

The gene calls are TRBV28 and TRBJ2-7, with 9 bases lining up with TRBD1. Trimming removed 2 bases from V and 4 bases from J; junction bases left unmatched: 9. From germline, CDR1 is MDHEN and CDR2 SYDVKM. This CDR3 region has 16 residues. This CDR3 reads CASSLRENRGLYEQYF. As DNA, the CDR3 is TGTGCCAGCAGTTTACGAGAAAACAGGGGGCTTTACGAGCAGTACTTC.

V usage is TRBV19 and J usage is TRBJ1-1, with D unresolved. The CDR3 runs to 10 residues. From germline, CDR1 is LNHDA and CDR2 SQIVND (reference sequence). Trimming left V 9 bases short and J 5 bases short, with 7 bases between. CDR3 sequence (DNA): TGTGCCAGCGGGTGGACTGAAGCTTTCTTT. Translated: CASGWTEAFF.

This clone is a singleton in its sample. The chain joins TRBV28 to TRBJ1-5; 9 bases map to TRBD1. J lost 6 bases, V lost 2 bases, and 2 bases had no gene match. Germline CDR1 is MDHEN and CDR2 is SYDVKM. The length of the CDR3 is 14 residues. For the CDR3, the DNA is TGTGCCAGCAGTTTAGGACAGGGGTTTCAGCCCCAGCATTTT. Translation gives CASSLGQGFQPQHF. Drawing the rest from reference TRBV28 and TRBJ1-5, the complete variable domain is DVKVTQSSRYLVKRTGEKVFLECVQDMDHENMFWYRQDPGLGLRLIYFSYDVKMKEKGDIPEGYSVSREKKERFSLILESASTNQTSMYLCASSLGQGFQPQHFGDGTRLSIL.

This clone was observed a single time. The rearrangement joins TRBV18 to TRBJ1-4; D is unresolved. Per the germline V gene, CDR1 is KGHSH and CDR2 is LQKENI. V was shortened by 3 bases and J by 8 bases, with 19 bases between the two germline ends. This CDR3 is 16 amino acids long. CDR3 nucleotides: TGTGCCAGCTCACCCGACGAGAGGGCTCGAGGAGAAAAACTGTTTTTT. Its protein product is CASSPDERARGEKLFF. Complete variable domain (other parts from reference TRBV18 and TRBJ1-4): NAGVMQNPRHLVRRRGQEARLRCSPMKGHSHVYWYRQLPEEGLKFMVYLQKENIIDESGMPKERFSAEFPKEGPSILRIQQVVRGDSAAYFCASSPDERARGEKLFFGSGTQLSVL.

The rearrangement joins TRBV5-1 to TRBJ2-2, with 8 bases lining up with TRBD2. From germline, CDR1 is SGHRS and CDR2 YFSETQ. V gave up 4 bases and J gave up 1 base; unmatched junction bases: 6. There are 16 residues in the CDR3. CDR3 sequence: CASSPMAGGNTGELFF. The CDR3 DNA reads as TGCGCCAGCAGCCCTATGGCGGGAGGGAACACCGGGGAGCTGTTTTTT. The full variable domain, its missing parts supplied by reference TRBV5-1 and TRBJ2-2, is KAGVTQTPRYLIKTRGQQVTLSCSPISGHRSVSWYQQTPGQGLQFLFEYFSETQRNKGNFPGRFSGRQFSNSRSEMNVSTLELGDSALYLCASSPMAGGNTGELFFGEGSRLTVL.

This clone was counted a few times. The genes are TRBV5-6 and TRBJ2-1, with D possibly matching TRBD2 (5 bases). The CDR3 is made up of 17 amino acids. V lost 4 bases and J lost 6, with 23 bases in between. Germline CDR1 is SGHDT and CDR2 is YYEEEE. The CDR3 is CASSPIFTSDVTNEQFF. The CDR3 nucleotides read TGTGCCAGCAGCCCTATTTTCACTAGTGATGTTACCAATGAGCAGTTCTTC. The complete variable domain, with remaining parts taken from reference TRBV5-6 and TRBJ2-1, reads DAGVTQSPTHLIKTRGQQVTLRCSPKSGHDTVSWYQQALGQGPQFIFQYYEEEERQRGNFPDRFSGHQFPNYSSELNVNALLLGDSALYLCASSPIFTSDVTNEQFFGPGTRLTVL.

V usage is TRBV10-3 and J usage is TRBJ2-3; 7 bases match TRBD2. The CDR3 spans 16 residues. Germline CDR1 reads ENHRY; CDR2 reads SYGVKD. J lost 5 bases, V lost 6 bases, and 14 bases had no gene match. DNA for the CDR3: TGTGCCATCAGGGGGGACTACCCAACGGGGGGAGATACGCAGTATTTT. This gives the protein CAIRGDYPTGGDTQYF.

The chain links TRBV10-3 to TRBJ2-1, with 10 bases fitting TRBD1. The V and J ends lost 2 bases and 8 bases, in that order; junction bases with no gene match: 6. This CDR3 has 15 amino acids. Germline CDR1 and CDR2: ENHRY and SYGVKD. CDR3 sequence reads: CAISEPGQGRDEQFF. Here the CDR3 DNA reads TGTGCCATCAGTGAGCCGGGACAGGGGAGGGATGAGCAGTTCTTC.

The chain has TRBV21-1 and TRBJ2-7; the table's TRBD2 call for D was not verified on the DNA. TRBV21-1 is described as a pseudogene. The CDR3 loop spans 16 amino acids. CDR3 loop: CASSKARREANYEQYF. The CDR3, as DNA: TGTGCCAGCAGCAAAGCGCGGCGGGAGGCCAACTACGAGCAGTACTTC.

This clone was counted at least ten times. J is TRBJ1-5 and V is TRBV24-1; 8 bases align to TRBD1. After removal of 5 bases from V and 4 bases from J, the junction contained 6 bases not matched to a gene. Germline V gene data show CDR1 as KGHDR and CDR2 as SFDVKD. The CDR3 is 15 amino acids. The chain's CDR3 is CATSGPGGENQPQHF. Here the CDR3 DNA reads TGTGCCACCAGTGGACCAGGGGGCGAGAATCAGCCCCAGCATTTT.

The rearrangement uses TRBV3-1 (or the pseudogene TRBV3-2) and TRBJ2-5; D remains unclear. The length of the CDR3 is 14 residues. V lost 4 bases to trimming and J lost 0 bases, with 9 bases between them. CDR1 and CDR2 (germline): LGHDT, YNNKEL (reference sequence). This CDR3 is CASSRRRYQETQYF. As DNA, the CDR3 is TGTGCCAGCAGCCGCCGTCGGTACCAAGAGACCCAGTACTTC.

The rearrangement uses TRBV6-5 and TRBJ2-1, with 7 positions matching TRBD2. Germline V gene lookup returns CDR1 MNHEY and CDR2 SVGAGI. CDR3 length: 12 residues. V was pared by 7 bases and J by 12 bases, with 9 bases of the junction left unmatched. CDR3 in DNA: TGTGCCAGCAAACGACAGCCGGGGGGGCAGTTCTTC. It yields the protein CASKRQPGGQFF.

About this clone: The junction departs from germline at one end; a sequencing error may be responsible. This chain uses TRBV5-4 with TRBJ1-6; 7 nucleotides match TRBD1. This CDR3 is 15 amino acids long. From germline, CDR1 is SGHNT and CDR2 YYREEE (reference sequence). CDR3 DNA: TGTGCCAGCAGCCCTAGACAGGGCTATGATTCACCCCTCCACTTT. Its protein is CASSPRQGYDSPLHF.

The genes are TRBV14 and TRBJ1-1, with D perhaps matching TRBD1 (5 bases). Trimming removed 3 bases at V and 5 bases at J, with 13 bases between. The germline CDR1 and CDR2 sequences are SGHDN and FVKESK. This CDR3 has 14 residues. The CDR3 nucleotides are TGTGCCAGCAGCCAGGGGGGGGTAGGAACTGAAGCTTTCTTT. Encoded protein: CASSQGGVGTEAFF.